One sample yielded the 31 T cell receptor beta chains listed below, sequenced in a study of T cell changes during pregnancy in multiple sclerosis. Assay used: immunoSEQ multiplex PCR; TCRdb lists only in-frame clones, some missing. The sample lists some 100,000 clones, approximately 94% seen once, with around 0.96% in the top ten. Sequencing was performed on peripheral blood, taken before pregnancy. All receptors come from a female donor with multiple sclerosis, enrolled in a pregnancy study.

The V call is TRBV7-9, the J call TRBJ1-1; TRBD1 might be the D (5 bases). Germline CDR1 reads SEHNR; CDR2 reads FQNEAQ (reference sequence). V was cut by 7 bases and J by 4 bases, with 16 bases left in between. The CDR3 has 14 residues. The CDR3 loop reads CASNSPGLSTEAFF. In DNA, the CDR3 is TGTGCCAGCAACTCTCCGGGACTTAGCACTGAAGCTTTCTTT.

The chain combines TRBV11-2 with TRBJ2-7, with TRBD2 as a possible D gene (5 bases). CDR3 length: 15 residues. Germline-derived CDR1 and CDR2 are SGHAT and FQNNGV. V was cut by 0 bases and J by 3 bases, with 12 bases left in between. CDR3 sequence reads: CASSLDRERYYEQYF. CDR3 DNA sequence: TGTGCCAGCAGCTTAGATCGGGAAAGGTACTACGAGCAGTACTTC. Supplemented by reference TRBV11-2 and TRBJ2-7, the full variable domain reads EAGVAQSPRYKIIEKRQSVAFWCNPISGHATLYWYQQILGQGPKLLIQFQNNGVVDDSQLPKDRFSAERLKGVDSTLKIQPAKLEDSAVYLCASSLDRERYYEQYFGPGTRLTVT.

V and J are TRBV9 and TRBJ2-3; 12 nucleotides align to TRBD2. After removal of 4 bases from V and 4 bases from J, the junction contained 16 bases not matched to a gene. Looked up from germline, CDR1 is SGDLS and CDR2 is YYNGEE. The CDR3 length is 19 residues. The CDR3 loop reads CASSPKGLTSGRPADTQYF. For the CDR3, the DNA is TGTGCCAGCAGCCCAAAGGGCCTTACTAGCGGGAGGCCGGCAGATACGCAGTATTTT. The variable domain in full, completed from reference TRBV9 and TRBJ2-3, reads DSGVTQTPKHLITATGQRVTLRCSPRSGDLSVYWYQQSLDQGLQFLIQYYNGEERAKGNILERFSAQQFPDLHSELNLSSLELGDSALYFCASSPKGLTSGRPADTQYFGPGTRLTVL.

J is TRBJ2-2 and V is TRBV2; 10 bases align to TRBD2. The V gene end was trimmed by 4 bases and the J gene end by 3 bases; junction bases not matched to a gene: 11. The V gene's germline CDR1 is SNHLY and CDR2 FYNNEI. This CDR3 comprises 18 residues. The CDR3 DNA reads as TGTGCCAGCAGTGGACAGACCCTAGCGGGAGTACACACCGGGGAGCTGTTTTTT. It specifies CASSGQTLAGVHTGELFF.

A word on this clone: One junction end disagrees with the germline gene, perhaps due to a read error. The chain is built from TRBV6-1 and TRBJ2-1; D remains ambiguous. CDR1 and CDR2 (germline): MNHNS, SASEGT. This CDR3 contains 13 residues. As DNA, the CDR3 is TGTGCCATCAGTCGATCGGGCTACAATGAGCAGTTCTTC. Amino acid sequence: CAISRSGYNEQFF.

This rearrangement joins TRBV7-9 to TRBJ2-4, with 8 bases fitting TRBD2. The junction had 7 bases not matched to a gene; V was cut back by 5 bases and J by 13 bases. This CDR3 is built from 12 residues. Germline V gene lookup returns CDR1 SEHNR and CDR2 FQNEAQ (reference sequence). The CDR3 region is CASSPFGGGQYF. The DNA of the CDR3 is TGTGCCAGCAGCCCGTTCGGGGGGGGACAGTACTTC.

The rearrangement uses TRBV4-1 and TRBJ1-1; 10 nucleotides line up with TRBD1. CDR3 length: 20 residues. From germline, CDR1 is MGHRA and CDR2 YSYEKL. The V segment lost 5 bases and the J segment 0 bases; nucleotides outside the gene matches: 18. For the CDR3, the DNA is TGCGCCAGCAGCTTTCGGGTATCCTTAGGGACAGGGGTTATGAACACTGAAGCTTTCTTT. Translating gives CASSFRVSLGTGVMNTEAFF.

The V gene is TRBV11-3, the J gene TRBJ2-2; D gene unclear. This CDR3 is 15 amino acids long. The V gene lost 1 base and the J gene lost 1 base, with 7 bases spanning the gap. Germline V gene data show CDR1 as SGHNT and CDR2 as YENEEA. The CDR3 protein is CASSLGLGNTGELFF. As DNA, the CDR3 is TGTGCCAGCAGCTTAGGACTCGGGAACACCGGGGAGCTGTTTTTT.

The CDR3, as DNA: TGTGCCAGCACCAGGGGGCAGGGGGCCTCCAATGAGCAGTTCTTC. It yields the protein CASTRGQGASNEQFF. The genes are TRBV11-2 and TRBJ2-1; TRBD1 agrees at 8 bases. Germline lookup yields CDR1 SGHAT and CDR2 FQNNGV. The CDR3 spans 15 residues. J was trimmed by 6 bases and V by 7 bases; bases with no gene match: 11.

The chain carries TRBV25-1 and TRBJ2-1; D unresolved. The germline V and J ends were trimmed by 3 bases and 7 bases, with 4 bases remaining between them. This CDR3 spans 11 amino acids. Germline values: CDR1 MGHDK, CDR2 SYGVNS. CDR3 nucleotides: TGTGCCAGCAGTGATTCTAATGAGCAGTTCTTC. Its translation: CASSDSNEQFF.

This clone was detected only once. The identical CDR3 is also encoded by other nucleotide sequences in the sample. This chain uses TRBV5-4 with TRBJ2-7; 8 bases align to TRBD2. Germline V gene data show CDR1 as SGHNT and CDR2 as YYREEE (reference sequence). V lost 2 bases to trimming and J lost 1 base; unmatched junction nucleotides: 5. The length of the CDR3 is 15 residues. CDR3 residues: CASSLKRERSYEQYF. The CDR3 region has the DNA TGTGCCAGCAGCTTAAAGCGGGAGCGATCCTACGAGCAGTACTTC.

The chain carries TRBV5-1 and TRBJ1-1; TRBD1 agrees at 9 bases. Losses at the gene ends were 0 bases for V and 5 bases for J; bases not matched to a gene: 2. The CDR3 has 14 residues. Germline CDR1 reads SGHRS; CDR2 reads YFSETQ. The CDR3 region is CASSLVQGATEAFF. The CDR3 DNA reads as TGCGCCAGCAGCTTGGTACAGGGGGCAACTGAAGCTTTCTTT. Full variable domain (rest looked up from reference TRBV5-1 and TRBJ1-1): KAGVTQTPRYLIKTRGQQVTLSCSPISGHRSVSWYQQTPGQGLQFLFEYFSETQRNKGNFPGRFSGRQFSNSRSEMNVSTLELGDSALYLCASSLVQGATEAFFGQGTRLTVV.

This clone was seen once. The genes are TRBV19 and TRBJ1-5; 10 bases fit TRBD1. The CDR3 loop spans 16 amino acids. With V trimmed by 5 bases and J by 5 bases, 9 bases remained unmatched. Germline V gene sequence: CDR1 LNHDA, CDR2 SQIVND (reference sequence). CDR3 DNA: TGTGCCAGTAGTTGGGAGTCGACAGGGGGCTATCAGCCCCAGCATTTT. Translation: CASSWESTGGYQPQHF.

The J gene is TRBJ1-1, the V gene TRBV4-3; D is uncertain. The V and J ends lost 0 bases and 4 bases respectively, with 12 bases between them. CDR3 length equals 15 residues. Germline V gene lookup returns CDR1 LGHNA and CDR2 YSLEER. CDR3 residues: CASSQEFMAGTEAFF. The CDR3 coding sequence is TGCGCCAGCAGCCAAGAGTTCATGGCGGGCACTGAAGCTTTCTTT.

The V call is TRBV6-5, the J call TRBJ1-1; 8 bases are a match to TRBD1. This CDR3 spans 14 amino acids. The germline gives CDR1 MNHEY, CDR2 SVGAGI. The J segment lost 1 base and the V segment lost 6 bases, leaving 4 bases of the junction unmatched. Here the CDR3 reads CASRRTGTNTEAFF. Written as DNA, the CDR3 is TGTGCCAGCAGAAGGACAGGGACGAACACTGAAGCTTTCTTT.

V gene TRBV11-1 combines with J gene TRBJ2-7; 9 nucleotides line up with TRBD2. The V gene end was trimmed by 6 bases and the J gene end by 2 bases; junction bases not matched to a gene: 5. Per the germline V gene, CDR1 is SGHAT and CDR2 is FQDESV (reference sequence). CDR3 length equals 14 residues. The CDR3 coding sequence is TGTGCCAGCAGATGGACTAGCGCCGCCTACGAGCAGTACTTC. Its translation is CASRWTSAAYEQYF.

V is TRBV5-4 and J is TRBJ1-3; 8 nucleotides align to TRBD1. J was trimmed by 1 base and V by 1 base; bases with no gene match: 7. Germline-derived CDR1 and CDR2 are SGHNT and YYREEE (reference sequence). The CDR3 is 17 amino acids. Written as DNA, the CDR3 is TGTGCCAGCAGCTTGTGGCGGACAGGGACATCTGGAAACACCATATATTTT. It yields the protein CASSLWRTGTSGNTIYF.

This chain links TRBV2 with TRBJ2-7; D may be TRBD2 (6 bases). Germline V gives CDR1 SNHLY, CDR2 FYNNEI. The length of the CDR3 is 12 residues. The V end lost 9 bases, the J end lost 6 bases, and 15 bases lay between the germline ends. The DNA for the CDR3 is TGTGCCAGTACTAGGAGGGGCGGCGAGCAGTACTTC. Translation: CASTRRGGEQYF.

V and J are TRBV27 and TRBJ2-7; tentative D call: TRBD2 (5 bases). Between the trimmed V and J ends, which lost 0 bases and 3 bases, there was a span of 6 bases. Looked up from germline, CDR1 is MNHEY and CDR2 is SMNVEV (reference sequence). CDR3 size: 13 residues. For the CDR3, the DNA is TGTGCCAGCAGTTTATCCGGGGACTACGAGCAGTACTTC. It specifies CASSLSGDYEQYF.

The chain has TRBV4-1 and TRBJ2-7, with no clear D. Germline assignment: CDR1 MGHRA and CDR2 YSYEKL. Trimming stripped 0 bases from V and 5 bases from J, with 11 bases between. The CDR3 has 14 residues. This chain's CDR3 is CASSQEGLGDEQYF. The CDR3 bases are TGCGCCAGCAGCCAAGAGGGCCTGGGTGACGAGCAGTACTTC.

This CDR3 is CASSLRTTSPPFEQYF. For the CDR3, the DNA is TGTGCCAGCAGCTTACGTACGACTAGCCCTCCTTTCGAGCAGTACTTC. The chain joins TRBV7-2 to TRBJ2-7, with 7 bases identical to TRBD2. The CDR3 is 16 amino acids. Germline V gene data show CDR1 as SGHTA and CDR2 as FQGNSA. V dropped 2 bases and J dropped 6; count of bases not matched to a gene: 13. Complete variable domain (other parts from reference TRBV7-2 and TRBJ2-7): GAGVSQSPSNKVTEKGKDVELRCDPISGHTALYWYRQSLGQGLEFLIYFQGNSAPDKSGLPSDRFSAERTGGSVSTLTIQRTQQEDSAVYLCASSLRTTSPPFEQYFGPGTRLTVT.

J is TRBJ2-1 and V is TRBV25-1, with a weak D call TRBD2 (6 bases). Germline assignment: CDR1 MGHDK and CDR2 SYGVNS. Deletions cut 8 bases from V and 3 bases from J, with 14 bases between. This CDR3 is 14 amino acids long. The CDR3 here is CASGWTTFYNEQFF. The CDR3 nucleotides read TGTGCCAGCGGCTGGACTACATTCTACAATGAGCAGTTCTTC.

This chain links TRBV6-6 with TRBJ2-7, with 16 nucleotides matching TRBD2. CDR3 length equals 16 residues. Germline CDR1 MNHNY, CDR2 SVGAGI (reference sequence). V shed 6 bases, J shed 7 bases, and the junction held 9 bases outside the gene matches. The CDR3 region has the DNA TGTGCCAGCAGCCATGGGACTAGCGGGAGGGCCAATGAGCAGTACTTC. Translated, it gives CASSHGTSGRANEQYF.

This clone was seen more than once but under ten times. The germline gene is not matched at one end of the junction; a read error may be the cause. The J gene is TRBJ2-7, the V gene TRBV5-8; 9 bases map to TRBD1. The CDR3 is 15 amino acids. Germline V gene lookup returns CDR1 SGHTS and CDR2 YDEGEE. Here the CDR3 DNA reads TGTGCCAGCAGCCAATCCGGGACAGGGAGCTCGCGACTGGACTTC. Its protein product is CASSQSGTGSSRLDF.

The chain is built from TRBV6-6 and TRBJ2-7, with TRBD2 matching over 13 bases. CDR3 length equals 15 residues. Germline CDR1 reads MNHNY; CDR2 reads SVGAGI (reference sequence). J was trimmed by 7 bases and V by 6 bases; bases with no gene match: 9. Here the CDR3 DNA reads TGTGCCAGCAGAGGGACTAGCGGGAAACAACATGAGCAGTACTTC. This encodes CASRGTSGKQHEQYF.

This sequence joins TRBV19 and TRBJ2-5, with 11 bases lining up with TRBD2. CDR3 size: 14 residues. Germline V gene sequence: CDR1 LNHDA, CDR2 SQIVND (reference sequence). Unmatched junction bases numbered 6, after V lost 10 bases and J lost 2 bases. CDR3 region: CATAGLADQETQYF. CDR3 DNA: TGTGCCACAGCGGGACTAGCGGATCAAGAGACCCAGTACTTC. Full variable domain (outside the CDR3, taken from reference TRBV19 and TRBJ2-5): DGGITQSPKYLFRKEGQNVTLSCEQNLNHDAMYWYRQDPGQGLRLIYYSQIVNDFQKGDIAEGYSVSREKKESFPLTVTSAQKNPTAFYLCATAGLADQETQYFGPGTRLLVL.

The rearrangement uses TRBV29-1 and TRBJ1-1; D is unresolved. This CDR3 is built from 11 residues. Trimming took off 5 bases at V and 1 base at J, with 5 bases between the two ends. The V gene's germline CDR1 is SQVTM and CDR2 ANQGSEA. The CDR3 DNA is TGCAGCGTTCTGGCGAACACTGAAGCTTTCTTT. It specifies CSVLANTEAFF.

The V and J genes are TRBV4-3 and TRBJ2-1, with D possibly being TRBD1 (5 bases). Germline V lookup: CDR1 LGHNA, CDR2 YSLEER. The CDR3 runs to 16 residues. Trimming removed 1 base from V and 5 bases from J, with 15 bases in between. CDR3 DNA sequence: TGCGCCAGCAGCCAAGGGTGGCAGGGAATTGACAATGAGCAGTTCTTC. Translated: CASSQGWQGIDNEQFF.

The sample holds a few counts of this clone. V and J are TRBV4-1 and TRBJ1-1; D not certain. Germline-derived CDR1 and CDR2 are MGHRA and YSYEKL. Trimming stripped 7 bases from V and 0 bases from J, with 9 bases between. CDR3 length: 13 amino acids. The CDR3 here is CASTPGMNTEAFF. The DNA for the CDR3 is TGCGCCAGCACCCCCGGGATGAACACTGAAGCTTTCTTT.

CDR3 coding DNA: TGCGCCAGCAGCCAAGATCCAGCGGGAGGTGCGAACACCGGGGAGCTGTTTTTT. Its protein product is CASSQDPAGGANTGELFF. The V and J genes are TRBV4-3 and TRBJ2-2; 9 nucleotides line up with TRBD2. Germline CDR1 is LGHNA and CDR2 is YSLEER. After removal of 0 bases from V and 0 bases from J, the junction contained 5 bases not matched to a gene. The CDR3 has 18 residues.

This chain connects TRBV7-2 to TRBJ1-1; D possibly corresponds to TRBD1 (6 bases). Germline CDR1 is SGHTA and CDR2 is FQGNSA. The length of the CDR3 is 15 residues. Trimming stripped 4 bases from V and 4 bases from J, with 16 bases between. In DNA form, the CDR3 reads TGTGCCAGCAGCTCTAGCAGTACAGGGAGCACTGAAGCTTTCTTT. As protein: CASSSSSTGSTEAFF.